This T cell receptor beta chain was obtained from a study of cytomegalovirus exposure and HLA in healthy donors. Study-level results: The study labeled about 160 TCR beta chains cytomegalovirus-associated. Later on, analysis showed that most CMV-associated TCR beta chains appeared to be HLA-restricted.

PCR was performed using 60 Vbeta and 13 Jbeta primers. Some clones are missing from TCRdb's copy, which holds only in-frame ones; the method was immunoSEQ multiplex PCR. The sample lists approximately 210,000 clones; about 85% were seen once. Germline V gene data show CDR1 as LNHDA and CDR2 as SQIVND (reference sequence). The V segment lost 5 bases and the J segment 2 bases; nucleotides outside the gene matches: 13. CDR3 length: 17 amino acids. In the case of this clone: Its specificity is not known.

The sequence was collected from a woman in her forties or fifties in good health and CMV-seronegative. Sequenced material: PBMCs. V gene TRBV19 combines with J gene TRBJ2-5; TRBD2 agrees at 8 bases. The CDR3 reads CASSAPKSGSPQETQYF. The CDR3 DNA sequence: TGTGCCAGTAGTGCCCCAAAAAGCGGGAGCCCACAAGAGACCCAGTACTTC.